This T cell receptor beta chain was observed in a study of T cells in tuberculosis. Study at large: A South African cohort included IGRA-negative adolescents, latently infected IGRA-positive adolescents and adults with active tuberculosis. Regarding the study as a whole: GEM motif frequencies gave roughly 65% accuracy; the GMM repertoire gave 80% to 90%. The TCR-beta difference was not significant; alpha differences partly reflected length.

The CDR3 totals 12 residues. CDR1 is GTSNPN, CDR2 SVGIG, per germline (reference sequence). Trimming stripped 2 bases from V and 7 bases from J, with 9 bases between. Time point in this sample: new active TB diagnosis, blood taken before or within 7 days of starting treatment. Sequencing used immunoSEQ multiplex PCR; TCRdb keeps in-frame clones, though not all of them. The sample shows 25,000 to 40,000 clones, around 90% of them seen only once. Comment on this clone: What it binds is not known.

The sequence was collected from an adult with tuberculosis. The source material was PBMCs, sampled at tuberculosis diagnosis. The rearrangement links TRBV30 to TRBJ2-1, with D hard to call. The CDR3: CAWSFVSNEQFF. The CDR3 DNA follows: TGTGCCTGGAGTTTCGTGTCGAATGAGCAGTTCTTC.